The source of this TCR beta chain is a study of cytomegalovirus exposure and HLA in healthy donors. Use of 60 Vbeta and 13 Jbeta primers characterized the PCR. The table came from immunoSEQ multiplex PCR; TCRdb's copy has only in-frame clones and leaves some out. Of 120,000 or so clones listed, roughly 86% are singletons. CDR3 length: 15 amino acids. Per germline, CDR1 SGHRS and CDR2 YFSETQ. Trimming left V 1 base short and J 6 bases short, with 16 bases between. On this clone itself: Antigen: not known.

Findings of the study overall: Reports credit the classifier with highly specific, highly sensitive diagnosis of cytomegalovirus status. Analysis was carried out at a later point, and it linked a missense DCLRE1C variant to TCR beta V- and J-gene trimming. After further analysis at a later stage, roughly 16,000 TCR beta sequences were associated with HLA alleles at 0.05 false discovery rate.

V is TRBV5-1 and J is TRBJ1-1, with D possibly TRBD1 on 5 matching bases. Sequencing was done on a sample of PBMCs. The sequence was collected from a man younger than 35 in good health and CMV-seronegative. The CDR3 nucleotides are TGCGCCAGCAGCTTGATTGTGGCAGGGAATGCTGAAGCTTTCTTT. This gives the protein CASSLIVAGNAEAFF. Full variable domain (missing parts from reference TRBV5-1 and TRBJ1-1): KAGVTQTPRYLIKTRGQQVTLSCSPISGHRSVSWYQQTPGQGLQFLFEYFSETQRNKGNFPGRFSGRQFSNSRSEMNVSTLELGDSALYLCASSLIVAGNAEAFFGQGTRLTVV.